One and the same sample provided the 9 T cell receptor beta chains below, sequenced in a study of Graves' ophthalmopathy and Graves' hyperthyroidism. Amplification targeted the TCR beta CDR3 regions, with RNA transcripts as the source material. HTBI primers primed a first-round RT-PCR, and a second-round multiplex PCR followed. TCRdb re-called the multiplex PCR reads through MiXCR, storing one row per CDR3 protein. The sample lists 740,000 or so distinct CDR3 sequences; roughly 40% were seen once. Sequenced sample: peripheral blood. These receptors originate from an adult man with Graves' ophthalmopathy.

Concerning this clonotype itself: The junction departs from the called germline gene at one end, perhaps through a read error. The chain carries TRBV12-3 or TRBV12-4 and TRBJ2-2; 9 nucleotides agree with TRBD1. This CDR3 is built from 17 residues. The CDR3 reads CASTTDRGGRGTEELFF. The CDR3 nucleotides are TGTGCCAGCACCACGGACAGGGGAGGTCGCGGCACCGAGGAGCTGTTTTTT.

The V call is TRBV25-1, the J call TRBJ2-7, with 10 bases lining up with TRBD2. Germline lookup yields CDR1 MGHDK and CDR2 SYGVNS. The length of the CDR3 is 13 residues. V was clipped by 9 bases and J by 7 bases; unmatched bases: 9. CDR3 in DNA: TGTGCCAGTAAGCGGGAGGGCCTTGGGGAGCAGTACTTC. This encodes CASKREGLGEQYF.

The CDR3 loop reads CASVRGQETQYF. For the CDR3, the DNA is TGTGCCAGCGTACGGGGACAAGAGACCCAGTACTTC. The V and J genes are TRBV5-5 and TRBJ2-5; a weak D match, TRBD2 (5 bases). CDR3 length: 12 amino acids. Germline V gene sequence: CDR1 SGHKS, CDR2 YYEKEE (reference sequence). V dropped 7 bases and J dropped 2 bases, with 9 bases sitting between them.

This clonotype has ten or more counts. V usage is TRBV7-9 and J usage is TRBJ1-1; D possibly corresponds to TRBD1 (6 bases). V dropped 5 bases and J dropped 5 bases, with 18 bases sitting between them. In germline, CDR1 is SEHNR, CDR2 FQNEAQ (reference sequence). This CDR3 has 15 amino acids. CDR3 amino acids: CASSPQGGQQTEAFF. The CDR3 DNA follows: TGTGCCAGCAGCCCACAAGGGGGGCAGCAAACTGAAGCTTTCTTT.

This chain joins TRBV7-2 and TRBJ2-5; D may be TRBD2 (5 bases). The CDR3 is 13 amino acids. CDR1 is SGHTA and CDR2 is FQGNSA in the germline V gene. Trimming removed 6 bases at V and 5 bases at J, with 13 bases between. The DNA for the CDR3 is TGTGCCAGCAGTTGGGAGATCGGGGAGACCCAGTACTTC. It codes for CASSWEIGETQYF.

This clonotype was seen a handful of times. This chain joins TRBV11-2 and TRBJ2-5; D is possibly TRBD1 (6 bases). CDR1 and CDR2 (germline): SGHAT, FQNNGV. V was pared by 4 bases and J by 4 bases, with 16 bases between. This CDR3 comprises 15 residues. CDR3 DNA sequence: TGTGCCAGCAGCTCGAGGGGAATAGGGGGAGAGACCCAGTACTTC. It codes for CASSSRGIGGETQYF.

This clonotype was counted a few times. The chain joins TRBV25-1 to TRBJ2-5, with D tentatively TRBD2 (5 bases). Germline V CDR1 and CDR2: MGHDK, SYGVNS. V lost 6 bases to trimming and J lost 1 base, with 15 bases between them. This CDR3 contains 15 residues. CDR3 protein: CASRLDYKLQETQYF. CDR3 DNA: TGTGCCAGCAGGCTCGACTACAAGCTCCAAGAGACCCAGTACTTC.

The genes are TRBV15 and TRBJ1-3; 11 nucleotides match TRBD1. CDR3 length: 16 residues. V dropped 1 base and J dropped 4; count of bases not matched to a gene: 3. CDR1 is LNHNV and CDR2 is YYDKDF in the germline V gene (reference sequence). CDR3 protein: CATSRGTGGRGNTIYF. The DNA for the CDR3 is TGTGCCACCAGCAGAGGGACAGGGGGCCGCGGAAACACCATATATTTT.

This clonotype was seen a handful of times. J is TRBJ2-5 and V is TRBV9, with 10 bases identical to TRBD2. Germline trimming cut 7 bases from V and 5 bases from J; bases unmatched to any gene: 11. This CDR3 has 15 amino acids. Looked up from germline, CDR1 is SGDLS and CDR2 is YYNGEE. The CDR3 nucleotides read TGTGCCAGCGGAGGGAGCGGGGGGGCCTTCGAGACCCAGTACTTC. Amino acids: CASGGSGGAFETQYF.